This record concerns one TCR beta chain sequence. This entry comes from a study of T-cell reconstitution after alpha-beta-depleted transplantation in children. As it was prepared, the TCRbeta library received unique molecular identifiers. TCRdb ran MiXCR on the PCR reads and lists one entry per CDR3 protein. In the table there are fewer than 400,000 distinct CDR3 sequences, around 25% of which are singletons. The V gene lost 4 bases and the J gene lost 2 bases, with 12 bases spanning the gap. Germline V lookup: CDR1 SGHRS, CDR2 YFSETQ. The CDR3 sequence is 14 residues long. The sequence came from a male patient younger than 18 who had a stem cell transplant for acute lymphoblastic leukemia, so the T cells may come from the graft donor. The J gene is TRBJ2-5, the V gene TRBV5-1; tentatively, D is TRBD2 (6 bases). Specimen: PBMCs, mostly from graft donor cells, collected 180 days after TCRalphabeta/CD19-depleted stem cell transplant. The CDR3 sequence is CASSRASEQETQYF. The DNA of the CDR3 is TGCGCCAGCAGCAGGGCTAGCGAGCAAGAGACCCAGTACTTC.